The 26 T cell receptor beta chains given below trace back to one sample, sequenced in a study of blood T cells in healthy people across ages. Primed by a sample-barcoded 5' primer and a J-beta primer mix, a second PCR proceeded for 7 to 11 cycles. One entry per CDR3 protein, called by TCRdb with MiXCR from the 5' RACE reads. The profile shows 700,000 to 1,000,000 distinct CDR3 sequences, under 45% of them singletons. Sample: blood. The receptors were gathered from a man aged 55 to 70 in good health.

This chain links TRBV18 with TRBJ2-1; unclear D gene. V was pared by 11 bases and J by 9 bases, with 20 bases between. CDR1 and CDR2 from the germline V gene are KGHSH and LQKENI. The CDR3 runs 13 residues. DNA for the CDR3: TGTGCCGGCACACCACGGCGGCTGGGTGAGCAGTTCTTC. Encoded protein: CAGTPRRLGEQFF.

This clonotype came up a few times. The chain recombines TRBV27 with TRBJ1-6, with D maybe TRBD1 (6 bases). CDR3 size: 14 residues. Germline V gives CDR1 MNHEY, CDR2 SMNVEV (reference sequence). Deletions cut 6 bases from V and 8 bases from J, with 14 bases between. The CDR3 region is CASSWGDIDSPLHF. The CDR3, as DNA: TGTGCCAGCAGCTGGGGGGACATCGATTCACCCCTCCACTTT.

The genes are TRBV24-1 and TRBJ2-5; 9 nucleotides match TRBD1. The CDR3 is made up of 15 amino acids. V lost 0 bases and J lost 2; bases outside the gene matches: 0. Germline values: CDR1 KGHDR, CDR2 SFDVKD. The CDR3 reads CATSDLGQGQETQYF. Here the CDR3 DNA reads TGTGCCACCAGTGATTTGGGACAGGGGCAAGAGACCCAGTACTTC.

This clonotype came up a few times. The rearrangement joins TRBV6-2 or TRBV6-3 to TRBJ2-1; D may be TRBD1 (5 bases). Trimming pared 4 bases from V and 4 bases from J, leaving 14 bases between. The CDR3 totals 15 residues. Germline CDR1 and CDR2: MNHEY and SVGEGT. In DNA, the CDR3 is TGTGCCAGCAGTTCCGCCGGCACAGGATACAATGAGCAGTTCTTC. Protein product: CASSSAGTGYNEQFF.

This clonotype was counted a few times. The V gene is TRBV29-1, the J gene TRBJ2-7; no reliable D call. CDR1 is SQVTM, CDR2 ANQGSEA, per germline. The CDR3 totals 15 residues. The V gene lost 5 bases and the J gene lost 0 bases, with 17 bases spanning the gap. The DNA of the CDR3 is TGCAGCGTTTTAGGGCAGGCTGTAAGCTCCTACGAGCAGTACTTC. Its translation is CSVLGQAVSSYEQYF.

As regards this clonotype: At one end the junction does not follow the germline gene, possibly because of a read error. CDR3 residues: CAGSLEEYTEAFF. The CDR3 bases are TGTGCCGGCAGCCTAGAAGAGTACACTGAAGCTTTCTTT. This rearrangement joins TRBV7-2 to TRBJ1-1; D is ambiguous. Germline CDR1 SGHTA, CDR2 FQGNSA. The CDR3 is 13 amino acids.

This clonotype was seen a few times. The gene calls are TRBV4-3 and TRBJ1-2; D might be TRBD1 (5 bases). Germline-derived CDR1 and CDR2 are LGHNA and YSLEER. Trimming removed 1 base at V and 5 bases at J, with 8 bases between. The CDR3 is 13 residues long. CDR3 sequence: CASSQGQRYGYTF. The CDR3 DNA sequence: TGCGCCAGCAGCCAAGGACAGAGATATGGCTACACCTTC.

This chain uses TRBV12-3 or TRBV12-4 with TRBJ2-7, with TRBD1 identical over 8 bases. V dropped 5 bases and J dropped 3; count of bases not matched to a gene: 15. This CDR3 comprises 17 residues. The CDR3 is CASSPGTGLYAFYEQYF. Written as DNA, the CDR3 is TGTGCCAGCAGTCCCGGGACAGGACTTTATGCCTTCTACGAGCAGTACTTC.

This rearrangement joins TRBV6-2 or TRBV6-3 to TRBJ2-5; 12 nucleotides line up with TRBD1. The J call is in doubt because the DNA end fits TRBJ2-7 better. Germline loops: CDR1 MNHEY, CDR2 SVGEGT. This CDR3 spans 15 amino acids. This CDR3 reads CASTGGTGGPYEQYF. The CDR3 DNA is TGTGCCAGCACCGGCGGGACAGGGGGCCCCTACGAGCAGTACTTC.

The chain couples TRBV5-1 to TRBJ1-4; 7 bases agree with TRBD1. V lost 4 bases and J lost 6; bases outside the gene matches: 12. CDR1 and CDR2 from the germline V gene are SGHRS and YFSETQ. CDR3 length equals 16 residues. CDR3 bases: TGCGCCAGCAGCCTATCCCTAGGGGGCATGGATGAAAAACTGTTTTTT. This translates into CASSLSLGGMDEKLFF.

This clonotype was seen more than once but under ten times. The V call is TRBV5-1, the J call TRBJ2-5; D is uncertain. The germline gives CDR1 SGHRS, CDR2 YFSETQ. The CDR3 is made up of 12 amino acids. Trimming removed 4 bases at V and 6 bases at J, with 10 bases between. The CDR3 spells CASSPGTQTQYF. The CDR3 DNA follows: TGCGCCAGCAGCCCTGGTACACAGACCCAGTACTTC.

This clonotype appeared once. This chain joins TRBV4-3 and TRBJ1-1; D remains unclear. Trimming left V 7 bases short and J 4 bases short, with 13 bases between. The germline V gene encodes CDR1 LGHNA and CDR2 YSLEER. The CDR3 has 13 residues. CDR3 in DNA: TGCGCCAGCACCCACAGTATAGGCACTGAAGCTTTCTTT. It specifies CASTHSIGTEAFF.

The chain is built from TRBV5-1 and TRBJ2-3; D may be TRBD2 (6 bases). Germline CDR1 and CDR2: SGHRS and YFSETQ. CDR3 length: 14 residues. The V gene lost 6 bases and the J gene lost 3 bases, with 14 bases spanning the gap. CDR3: CASKKTAGTDTQYF. The CDR3 coding sequence is TGCGCCAGCAAAAAGACGGCGGGAACAGATACGCAGTATTTT.

The chain joins TRBV6-6 to TRBJ1-5, with 11 positions matching TRBD1. Trimming removed 5 bases from V and 4 bases from J; junction bases left unmatched: 7. Germline CDR1 and CDR2: MNHNY and SVGAGI (reference sequence). CDR3 size: 16 residues. The chain's CDR3 is CASSTGTGGVNQPQHF. Here the CDR3 DNA reads TGTGCCAGCAGTACCGGGACAGGGGGTGTAAATCAGCCCCAGCATTTT.

This clonotype has just a few counts. The CDR3 reads CASIVFGDLDEQFF. DNA for the CDR3: TGTGCCAGCATCGTATTTGGGGATCTGGATGAGCAGTTCTTC. The genes are TRBV12-3 or TRBV12-4 and TRBJ2-1; D not certain. The CDR3 covers 14 residues. Trimming stripped 7 bases from V and 8 bases from J, with 18 bases between.

This chain joins TRBV2 and TRBJ2-7, with a weak D call TRBD2 (5 bases). CDR1 and CDR2 (germline): SNHLY, FYNNEI. This CDR3 region has 12 residues. V was clipped by 7 bases and J by 4 bases, with 11 bases between them. The CDR3 sequence: CASNPGSYEQYF. CDR3 sequence (DNA): TGTGCCAGCAATCCGGGATCATACGAGCAGTACTTC.

This rearrangement joins TRBV5-6 to TRBJ1-2; a weak D match, TRBD1 (5 bases). Looked up from germline, CDR1 is SGHDT and CDR2 is YYEEEE. CDR3 length: 13 amino acids. Between the trimmed V and J ends, which lost 4 bases and 0 bases, there was a span of 7 bases. CDR3 protein: CASSRGANYGYTF. DNA for the CDR3: TGTGCCAGCAGCCGAGGGGCTAACTATGGCTACACCTTC.

The rearrangement uses TRBV12-3 or TRBV12-4 and TRBJ1-2; 8 positions agree with TRBD1. The CDR3 is 13 residues long. V lost 6 bases, J lost 7 bases, and 7 bases stayed unmatched. In DNA, the CDR3 is TGTGCCAGCAGCCCCCAGGGGGCTTTTGGCTACACCTTC. It encodes CASSPQGAFGYTF.

The chain couples TRBV12-3 or TRBV12-4 to TRBJ2-7; either TRBD1 or TRBD2 may supply D (5 bases each). The CDR3 spans 14 residues. Trimming cost V 6 bases and J 12 bases, with 24 bases left between them. In DNA, the CDR3 is TGTGCCAGCAGCCTCCCCGGGACCCAAGAGACCCGGTACTTC. Translation gives CASSLPGTQETRYF.

On this clonotype itself: Germline and junction disagree at one end, which may indicate a read error. This chain connects TRBV7-6 to TRBJ2-3; 8 bases align to TRBD2. Germline V gives CDR1 SGHVS, CDR2 FNYEAQ. This CDR3 region has 15 residues. The CDR3 sequence: CASSYGLAGTGTQYF. CDR3 sequence (DNA): TGTGCCAGCAGCTACGGACTAGCCGGCACAGGTACGCAGTATTTT.

This clonotype has a handful of counts. The genes are TRBV27 and TRBJ2-3; D is unclear. The CDR3 contains 15 residues. Germline CDR1 and CDR2: MNHEY and SMNVEV (reference sequence). V lost 6 bases and J lost 4, with 17 bases in between. CDR3 nucleotide sequence: TGTGCCAGCAGCACCTCGATGGTCCTCGCAGATACGCAGTATTTT. This gives the protein CASSTSMVLADTQYF.

The table lists this clonotype with a few counts. V and J are TRBV7-2 and TRBJ2-3; maybe TRBD2 (6 bases). This CDR3 is built from 15 residues. Germline CDR1 SGHTA, CDR2 FQGNSA. With 5 bases removed from V and 3 bases from J, the gap between germline ends came to 15 bases. The CDR3 spells CASSRLGLTTDTQYF. The CDR3, as DNA: TGTGCCAGCAGCCGGTTGGGACTCACAACAGATACGCAGTATTTT.

For this clonotype: Germline and junction disagree at one end, which may indicate a read error. J is TRBJ1-2 and V is TRBV3-1, with D unclear. This CDR3 is built from 19 residues. CDR1 is LGHDT, CDR2 YNNKEL, per germline (reference sequence). CDR3: CAGSQQTYSRVAPGYGYTF. The CDR3 DNA follows: TGTGCCGGCAGCCAGCAAACGTACAGCCGTGTGGCTCCGGGTTATGGCTACACCTTC.

The gene calls are TRBV7-9 and TRBJ2-5; perhaps TRBD2 as D (5 bases). This CDR3 has 14 amino acids. The V end lost 4 bases, the J end lost 5 bases, and 14 bases lay between the germline ends. The germline V gene encodes CDR1 SEHNR and CDR2 FQNEAQ (reference sequence). The CDR3 sequence: CASSSRNSVETQYF. In nucleotides, the CDR3 is TGTGCCAGCAGCTCCCGAAATAGCGTGGAGACCCAGTACTTC.

This clonotype appeared a few times. The chain joins TRBV5-5 to TRBJ2-7, with D tentatively TRBD1 (5 bases). CDR1 is SGHKS and CDR2 is YYEKEE in the germline V gene (reference sequence). CDR3 length: 14 residues. The germline V and J ends were trimmed by 1 base and 3 bases, with 11 bases remaining between them. The CDR3 bases are TGTGCCAGCAGCTTGTGGCAGGGAAACTACGAGCAGTACTTC. Translating gives CASSLWQGNYEQYF. Full variable domain (missing parts from reference TRBV5-5 and TRBJ2-7): DAGVTQSPTHLIKTRGQQVTLRCSPISGHKSVSWYQQVLGQGPQFIFQYYEKEERGRGNFPDRFSARQFPNYSSELNVNALLLGDSALYLCASSLWQGNYEQYFGPGTRLTVT.

The CDR3 spells CASSLGGGTSRTEAFF. The CDR3 DNA is TGTGCCAGCAGCTTAGGGGGTGGGACCTCGAGAACTGAAGCTTTCTTT. The chain is built from TRBV7-2 and TRBJ1-1; tentatively, D is TRBD1 (5 bases). The CDR3 covers 16 residues. Trimming cost V 1 base and J 5 bases, with 17 bases left between them. Per the germline V gene, CDR1 is SGHTA and CDR2 is FQGNSA.